Below, 7 T cell receptor beta chains from the same sample are listed, as sequenced in a study of identical twins. MiXCR, run by TCRdb on the 5' RACE reads, gives a single entry per CDR3 protein. The data show 200,000 to 300,000 distinct CDR3 sequences, 8% to 11% seen once. The sequencing sample was made of memory T cells sorted from blood. These receptors all stem from a man between 45 and 60 years old in good health.

The chain is built from TRBV20-1 and TRBJ2-5; D is perhaps TRBD1 or TRBD2 (7 bases each). The CDR3 loop spans 15 amino acids. Germline V gene data show CDR1 as DFQATT and CDR2 as SNEGSKA (reference sequence). V lost 5 bases to trimming and J lost 5 bases, with 21 bases between them. In nucleotides, the CDR3 is TGCAGTGCTCAAAGGCCCCAGGGGGGGCGCGAGACCCAGTACTTC. Amino acid sequence: CSAQRPQGGRETQYF.

This clonotype was seen a handful of times. An end of the junction does not agree with germline; a read error may underlie this. The CDR3 region is CANSSGNYEQYF. The CDR3 nucleotides read TGCGCCAACAGCTCCGGGAACTACGAGCAGTACTTC. The V and J genes are TRBV5-1 and TRBJ2-7, with D maybe TRBD2 (5 bases). The germline V gene has CDR1 SGHRS and CDR2 YFSETQ. The CDR3 consists of 12 residues.

This clonotype was found many times. The chain links TRBV7-6 to TRBJ2-4; 9 positions match TRBD1. The CDR3 covers 16 residues. The V gene end was trimmed by 5 bases and the J gene end by 4 bases; junction bases not matched to a gene: 9. The germline V gene has CDR1 SGHVS and CDR2 FNYEAQ. CDR3 nucleotide sequence: TGTGCCAGCAGCCCCGGGACAGGGTACGCTAAAAACATTCAGTACTTC. It specifies CASSPGTGYAKNIQYF.

This clonotype was counted only a few times. V and J are TRBV7-7 and TRBJ2-1; 8 nucleotides align to TRBD2. After removal of 8 bases from V and 2 bases from J, the junction contained 5 bases not matched to a gene. CDR1 is SSHAT and CDR2 is FNYEAQ in the germline V gene (reference sequence). The CDR3 has 14 amino acids. CDR3 loop: CASPTGRAYNEQFF. The CDR3 coding sequence is TGTGCCAGCCCAACCGGGAGGGCCTACAATGAGCAGTTCTTC.

In this sample, this clonotype turned up a few times. This chain joins TRBV30 and TRBJ2-7; no clear D. The CDR3 sequence is 13 residues long. Per the germline V gene, CDR1 is GTSNPN and CDR2 is SVGIG (reference sequence). Between the trimmed V and J ends, which lost 4 bases and 11 bases, there was a span of 21 bases. The CDR3, as DNA: TGTGCCTGGACCCCCGTGGATGGGGTGAGGAAGTACTTC. Its translation: CAWTPVDGVRKYF.

At least ten counts were recorded for this clonotype. In nucleotides, the CDR3 is TGCAGCGCAAAACTAGCGGGAGGGGAAAATGAGCAGTTCTTC. It translates to CSAKLAGGENEQFF. The chain employs TRBV29-1 and TRBJ2-1, with TRBD2 identical over 13 bases. The germline V gene encodes CDR1 SQVTM and CDR2 ANQGSEA. V lost 7 bases, J lost 7 bases, and 7 bases stayed unmatched. The CDR3 is made up of 14 amino acids.

This clonotype was recorded at least ten times. J is TRBJ2-4 and V is TRBV10-3; weak D call: TRBD1 (5 bases). Germline CDR1 and CDR2: ENHRY and SYGVKD. The CDR3 runs to 14 residues. Trimming took off 3 bases at V and 0 bases at J, with 6 bases between the two ends. In nucleotides, the CDR3 is TGTGCCATCAGTGACAGGGTAGCCAAAAACATTCAGTACTTC. This gives the protein CAISDRVAKNIQYF.